The T cell receptor (beta chain) under discussion was sequenced for a study of human versus mouse CDR3 diversity and MHC coevolution. TCRdb's copy holds only in-frame clones and misses some; the assay was immunoSEQ multiplex PCR. The sample carries tens of thousands of clones, 85% to 95% recorded once. Study-wide points: Human CDR3s averaged more deletions and insertions than mouse CDR3s. Human T cells underwent selection on more than five different MHC II alleles.

Sorting isolated naive CD4 T cells lacking CD45RO and expressing CD62L. Regarding this clone: The antigen remains undetermined.

CDR3 length equals 15 residues. Germline V gene sequence: CDR1 LNHDA, CDR2 SQIVND (reference sequence). The junction had 5 bases not matched to a gene; V was cut back by 4 bases and J by 0 bases. V is TRBV19 and J is TRBJ1-1; 7 bases match TRBD1. Source material: naive CD4+ T cells from blood. Subset specified: CD45RO-negative CD62L-positive naive CD4 T cells. This receptor was taken from a person between 25 and 70 years old in good health. CDR3 in amino acids: CASSTSGGMNTEAFF. CDR3 bases: TGTGCCAGTAGTACATCAGGGGGGATGAACACTGAAGCTTTCTTT.